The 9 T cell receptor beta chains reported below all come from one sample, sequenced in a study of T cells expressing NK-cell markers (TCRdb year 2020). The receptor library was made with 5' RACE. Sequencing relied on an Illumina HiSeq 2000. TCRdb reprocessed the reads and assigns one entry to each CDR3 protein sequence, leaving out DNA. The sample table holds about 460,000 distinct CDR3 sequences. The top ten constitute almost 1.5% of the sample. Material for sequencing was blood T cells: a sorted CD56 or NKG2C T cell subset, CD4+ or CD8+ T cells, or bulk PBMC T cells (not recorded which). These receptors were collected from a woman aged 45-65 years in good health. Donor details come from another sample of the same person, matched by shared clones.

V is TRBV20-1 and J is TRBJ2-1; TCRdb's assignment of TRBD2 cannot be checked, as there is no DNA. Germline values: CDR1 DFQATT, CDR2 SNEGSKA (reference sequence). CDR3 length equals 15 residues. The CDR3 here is CSARGGTSGRGEQFF.

The CDR3 is CSVGEQTMMKTQYF. The chain couples TRBV29-1 to TRBJ2-5. This CDR3 spans 14 amino acids. Germline values: CDR1 SQVTM, CDR2 ANQGSEA.

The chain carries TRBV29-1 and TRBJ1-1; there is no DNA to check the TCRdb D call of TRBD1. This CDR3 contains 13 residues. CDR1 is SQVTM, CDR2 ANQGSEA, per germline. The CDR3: CSVGDTGFTEAFF. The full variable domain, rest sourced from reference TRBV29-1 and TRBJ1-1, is SAVISQKPSRDICQRGTSLTIQCQVDSQVTMMFWYRQQPGQSLTLIATANQGSEATYESGFVIDKFPISRPNLTFSTLTVSNMSPEDSSIYLCSVGDTGFTEAFFGQGTRLTVV.

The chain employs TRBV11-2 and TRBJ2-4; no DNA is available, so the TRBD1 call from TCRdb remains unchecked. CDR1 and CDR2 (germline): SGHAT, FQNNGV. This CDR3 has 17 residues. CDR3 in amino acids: CASSSLGRGGVENIQYF.

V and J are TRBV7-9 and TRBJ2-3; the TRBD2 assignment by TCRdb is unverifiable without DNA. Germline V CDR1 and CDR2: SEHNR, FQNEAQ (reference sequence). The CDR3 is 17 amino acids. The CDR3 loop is CASSLAGGGRSTDTQYF.

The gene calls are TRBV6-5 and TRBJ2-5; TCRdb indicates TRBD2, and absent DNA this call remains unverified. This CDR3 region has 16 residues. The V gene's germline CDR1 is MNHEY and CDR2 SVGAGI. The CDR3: CASSYSSLTSQETQYF.

CDR3 protein: CSAAGQAQETQYF. The rearrangement uses TRBV29-1 and TRBJ2-5; the D call of TRBD1 rests on TCRdb alone, since no DNA is present to check it. The CDR3 is 13 amino acids. Germline-derived CDR1 and CDR2 are SQVTM and ANQGSEA.

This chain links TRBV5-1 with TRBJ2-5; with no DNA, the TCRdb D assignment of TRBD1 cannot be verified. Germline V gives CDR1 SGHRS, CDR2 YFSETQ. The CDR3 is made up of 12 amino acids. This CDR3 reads CASSPDGKTQYF.

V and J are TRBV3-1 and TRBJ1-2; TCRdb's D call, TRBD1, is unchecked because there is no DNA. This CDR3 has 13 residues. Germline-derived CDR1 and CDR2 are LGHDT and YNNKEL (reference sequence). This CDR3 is CASSQQGDYGYTF.